This T cell receptor (beta chain) was documented in a study of T cells after yellow fever vaccination. Whole-study findings and limits: Detected again after the booster were most primary-vaccination clones, at 96% CD4 and about 89% CD8.

With respect to this clonotype: What it recognizes is unknown. Given a much more abundant clone one base away, this may be a read error.

Generation of TCR cDNA used 5'RACE template switching (which added a universal primer site and UMIs). TCRdb re-derived calls from the 5' RACE reads in MiXCR, one entry per CDR3 protein. Of 150,000 to 200,000 distinct CDR3 sequences listed, 6.2% are singletons. The CDR3 totals 15 residues. The germline V gene encodes CDR1 SGHDT and CDR2 YYEEEE. The chain recombines TRBV5-6 with TRBJ2-3; perhaps D is TRBD1 or TRBD2 (5 bases each). This receptor was taken from a man aged 18 to 29 who received the YFV17D yellow fever vaccine. Sequences were derived from CD4+ T cells sorted from PBMCs, sampled on the day of the first yellow fever vaccination. CDR3 bases: TGTGCCAGCAGCTTCGACGCCGGGGCGTCAGATACGCTGTATTTT. Protein sequence: CASSFDAGASDTLYF.